The present T cell receptor beta chain was sequenced within a study of regulatory T cells in long-lasting Graves disease. Study-level information: Antithyroid drugs had been taken under 3 months by newly diagnosed Graves' patients.

As for time point: newly diagnosed GD, antithyroid drugs for less than 3 months. After RNA was extracted from PBMCs, the TCR library was made from it. iRepertoire HTBI primers and Arm-PCR of CDR3 regions built TCR beta libraries. One entry per CDR3 protein results from TCRdb running MiXCR on the multiplex PCR reads. The sample shows roughly 400,000 distinct CDR3 sequences, about 15% of them seen only once. Unmatched junction bases numbered 9, after V lost 4 bases and J lost 9 bases. Germline CDR1 is MNHEY and CDR2 is SVGAGI. The CDR3 runs 14 residues. These data are also associated with another study on T cells in Graves' hyperthyroidism and ophthalmopathy.

This receptor was identified in a woman between 40 and 55 years old with Graves disease. The input for sequencing was peripheral blood mononuclear cells (PBMCs), taken at new diagnosis, from a patient treated with antithyroid drugs. J is TRBJ2-1 and V is TRBV6-5; 7 bases are a match to TRBD2. The CDR3 sequence: CASSSAGLVGEQFF. The CDR3, as DNA: TGTGCCAGCAGTTCCGCCGGACTAGTTGGTGAGCAGTTCTTC.